These 18 T cell receptor beta chains share one sample of origin, sequenced in a study of T cell clones after liver transplantation. Their target antigens are unknown. The method was immunoSEQ multiplex PCR; TCRdb's version includes in-frame clones alone and lacks a portion of them. The sample has fewer than 1,500 clones; roughly 29% are singletons. Alloreactive TCRbeta sequences came from sequencing proliferating CFSE-low cells in the MLR. The sequencing sample was made of CD8+ T cells from PBMCs cultured with third-party cells. The receptors originated from a human patient who received a liver transplant. Some T cells may possibly be graft donor cells.

V and J are TRBV29-1 and TRBJ2-7; tentatively, D is TRBD1 (6 bases). Germline assignment: CDR1 SQVTM and CDR2 ANQGSEA. CDR3 length equals 14 residues. V dropped 3 bases and J dropped 4 bases, with 16 bases sitting between them. The CDR3 DNA sequence: TGCAGCGTTGAGGTTTGGCAGGGGAAGTACGAGCAGTACTTC. This sequence encodes CSVEVWQGKYEQYF.

This chain joins TRBV11-3 and TRBJ1-1; no clear D. CDR1 is SGHNT, CDR2 YENEEA, per germline. The length of the CDR3 is 13 residues. Trimming left V 0 bases short and J 6 bases short, with 8 bases between. CDR3: CASSLDPGSEAFF. The CDR3 DNA reads as TGTGCCAGCAGCTTAGATCCAGGCTCTGAAGCTTTCTTT. Full variable domain (remainder filled in from reference TRBV11-3 and TRBJ1-1): EAGVVQSPRYKIIEKKQPVAFWCNPISGHNTLYWYLQNLGQGPELLIRYENEEAVDDSQLPKDRFSAERLKGVDSTLKIQPAELGDSAVYLCASSLDPGSEAFFGQGTRLTVV.

The chain is built from TRBV11-3 and TRBJ2-3, with D possibly matching TRBD2 (5 bases). Germline loops: CDR1 SGHNT, CDR2 YENEEA. Trimming took off 3 bases at V and 1 base at J, with 20 bases between the two ends. CDR3 length: 18 amino acids. The CDR3 sequence is CASSLTNLRAGRTDTQYF. DNA for the CDR3: TGTGCCAGCAGCTTGACTAACCTCCGGGCGGGCCGCACAGATACGCAGTATTTT. The complete variable domain, with remaining parts taken from reference TRBV11-3 and TRBJ2-3, reads EAGVVQSPRYKIIEKKQPVAFWCNPISGHNTLYWYLQNLGQGPELLIRYENEEAVDDSQLPKDRFSAERLKGVDSTLKIQPAELGDSAVYLCASSLTNLRAGRTDTQYFGPGTRLTVL.

In DNA form, the CDR3 reads TGTGCCAGCAGCCACGGACGGGAAGAGGTTAGCAATCAGCCCCAGCATTTT. Translation gives CASSHGREEVSNQPQHF. The genes are TRBV7-6 and TRBJ1-5; D not certain. Germline V gives CDR1 SGHVS, CDR2 FNYEAQ. V was clipped by 5 bases and J by 0 bases, with 17 bases between them. The CDR3 loop spans 17 amino acids.

Comment on this clone: A clone one base away is much larger, so this may be a read error. The gene calls are TRBV19 and TRBJ1-5; D is undetermined. Germline loops: CDR1 LNHDA, CDR2 SQIVND (reference sequence). The CDR3 covers 16 residues. CDR3: CASIIALGDINQPQHF. The CDR3 DNA sequence: TGTGCCAGTATTATAGCGCTCGGGGATATTAATCAGCCCCAGCATTTT.

This clone has only a few counts. A much more abundant neighbour one base away suggests this may be a read error. V and J are TRBV13 and TRBJ2-5; possible D gene TRBD2, 5 bases. The CDR3 is 13 amino acids. V lost 3 bases to trimming and J lost 3 bases, with 8 bases between them. Germline values: CDR1 PRHDT, CDR2 FYEKMQ (reference sequence). The CDR3 spells CASSLVGEETQYF. CDR3 coding DNA: TGTGCCAGCAGCTTGGTCGGGGAAGAGACCCAGTACTTC.

This chain connects TRBV5-1 to TRBJ2-7; D possibly uses TRBD1 or TRBD2 (6 bases each). The V end was cut by 4 bases, the J end by 3 bases, with 14 bases between. The CDR3 runs 14 residues. Germline values: CDR1 SGHRS, CDR2 YFSETQ. CDR3 in DNA: TGCGCCAGCAGCCCCGAGGGGGGATTCTACGAGCAGTACTTC. Its protein product is CASSPEGGFYEQYF.

The chain is built from TRBV7-9 and TRBJ2-3; 9 bases are a match to TRBD2. The germline V gene encodes CDR1 SEHNR and CDR2 FQNEAQ (reference sequence). The junction had 11 bases not matched to a gene; V was cut back by 4 bases and J by 0 bases. The CDR3 length is 18 residues. The CDR3 loop reads CASSSGRRGGDSTDTQYF. The CDR3 bases are TGTGCCAGCAGCTCAGGCCGGCGGGGGGGCGATAGCACAGATACGCAGTATTTT.

This chain uses TRBV7-9 with TRBJ2-7, with D uncertain. The CDR3 length is 15 residues. Per germline, CDR1 SEHNR and CDR2 FQNEAQ (reference sequence). The V end was cut by 3 bases, the J end by 4 bases, with 16 bases between. CDR3 in amino acids: CASSFIPSSEYEQYF. Written as DNA, the CDR3 is TGTGCCAGCAGCTTCATTCCGAGCTCCGAATACGAGCAGTACTTC.

Sample share makes this clone large. The CDR3 coding sequence is TGTGCCAGCAGCTTGGAAGAGGGCCCCGAGCAGTACTTC. Protein sequence: CASSLEEGPEQYF. V is TRBV5-4 and J is TRBJ2-7, with D possibly TRBD2 on 5 matching bases. This CDR3 has 13 amino acids. V was trimmed by 0 bases and J by 6 bases, leaving 10 bases between them. In germline, CDR1 is SGHNT, CDR2 YYREEE (reference sequence).

In this sample, this clone is medium-sized. The rearrangement joins TRBV4-1 to TRBJ2-1; D unresolved. Trimming took 1 base from V and 7 from J, leaving 8 bases between them. This CDR3 comprises 13 residues. The germline gives CDR1 MGHRA, CDR2 YSYEKL. The CDR3 spells CASSQGGVNEQFF. CDR3 coding DNA: TGCGCCAGCAGCCAAGGCGGAGTAAATGAGCAGTTCTTC.

The chain uses TRBV27 and TRBJ1-1, with D possibly matching TRBD1 (5 bases). The V end lost 3 bases, the J end lost 5 bases, and 13 bases lay between the germline ends. This CDR3 contains 14 residues. The germline V gene has CDR1 MNHEY and CDR2 SMNVEV (reference sequence). The CDR3 nucleotides read TGTGCCAGCAGTTTGGGACTGGTCGGGACTGAAGCTTTCTTT. Its protein is CASSLGLVGTEAFF.

This sequence joins TRBV7-8 and TRBJ2-3, with 13 bases lining up with TRBD2. The CDR3 covers 15 residues. The trim removed 3 bases at V and 6 bases at J, leaving 3 bases unmatched. Germline loops: CDR1 SGHVS, CDR2 FQNEAQ. CDR3: CASSFTSGGVDTQYF. CDR3 in DNA: TGTGCCAGCAGCTTTACTAGCGGGGGGGTGGATACGCAGTATTTT. Full variable domain (missing parts from reference TRBV7-8 and TRBJ2-3): GAGVSQSPRYKVAKRGQDVALRCDPISGHVSLFWYQQALGQGPEFLTYFQNEAQLDKSGLPSDRFFAERPEGSVSTLKIQRTQQEDSAVYLCASSFTSGGVDTQYFGPGTRLTVL.

This sequence joins TRBV4-3 and TRBJ1-1; 7 bases are shared with TRBD1. CDR3 size: 14 residues. Germline-derived CDR1 and CDR2 are LGHNA and YSLEER. J lost 5 bases, V lost 2 bases, and 5 bases had no gene match. The CDR3 nucleotides read TGCGCCAGCAGCCAAACAATCAGGGGGACTGAAGCTTTCTTT. This gives the protein CASSQTIRGTEAFF.

The chain recombines TRBV7-9 with TRBJ1-1, with TRBD1 matching 7 bases. V shed 5 bases and J 0 bases; nucleotides not matched to a gene: 6. CDR3 length: 15 amino acids. Germline CDR1 and CDR2: SEHNR and FQNEAQ (reference sequence). The CDR3 sequence: CASSPFRGMNTEAFF. In DNA, the CDR3 is TGTGCCAGCAGCCCGTTCAGGGGGATGAACACTGAAGCTTTCTTT.

This clone was seen a few times. This sequence joins TRBV13 and TRBJ2-5; 12 bases are shared with TRBD1. Germline values: CDR1 PRHDT, CDR2 FYEKMQ (reference sequence). The CDR3 contains 16 residues. J lost 6 bases, V lost 5 bases, and 10 bases had no gene match. The CDR3 DNA reads TGTGCCAGCAGCCCTTCGGCAGGGGACAGGGGGCAGACCCAGTACTTC. It codes for CASSPSAGDRGQTQYF.

The chain joins TRBV28 to TRBJ2-7; 9 bases agree with TRBD1. The length of the CDR3 is 15 residues. Trimming removed 3 bases from V and 2 bases from J; junction bases left unmatched: 5. Germline CDR1 reads MDHEN; CDR2 reads SYDVKM. DNA of the CDR3: TGTGCCAGCAGTTTGCCTTGGGACAGGGCCTACGAGCAGTACTTC. Translated: CASSLPWDRAYEQYF.

The chain employs TRBV5-8 and TRBJ2-2; 10 nucleotides agree with TRBD2. The germline CDR1 and CDR2 sequences are SGHTS and YDEGEE. CDR3 length: 16 amino acids. Trimming at V came to 4 bases and at J to 4 bases, leaving 7 bases not matched to a gene. The CDR3 region has the DNA TGTGCCAGCAGCCCTCTAGCGGGAGTGGGCACCGGGGAGCTGTTTTTT. Its protein product is CASSPLAGVGTGELFF.